This section outlines one T cell receptor beta chain sequence together with its context. Its antigen is undetermined. This CDR3 contains 14 residues. The ends lost 5 bases at V and 2 bases at J; junction bases unmatched: 5. Germline CDR1 KGHSH, CDR2 LQKENI. Libraries were prepared by immunoSEQ multiplex PCR; TCRdb keeps only in-frame clonotypes and omits some of them. The sample lists roughly 150,000 clones; 80% to 95% were seen once. These data come from a study of T cell responses to AZD1222 COVID-19 vaccine. Study-wide results and caveats: Increases in Spike-specific TCR breadth and depth were seen after two AZD1222 doses. Donors were mostly white British, more females; clonal diversity possibly underestimated. The study reported that nearly half of spike-specific TCRs target unmutated variant regions.

The J gene is TRBJ2-7, the V gene TRBV18; 8 bases align to TRBD1. Sequencing was performed on peripheral blood, taken on day 0 of AZD1222 vaccination. The clonotype comes from an adult in good health. The CDR3 spells CASSAGTGPYEQYF. The CDR3 DNA follows: TGTGCCAGCTCAGCCGGGACAGGCCCCTACGAGCAGTACTTC. The variable domain in full, with the rest retrieved from reference TRBV18 and TRBJ2-7, is NAGVMQNPRHLVRRRGQEARLRCSPMKGHSHVYWYRQLPEEGLKFMVYLQKENIIDESGMPKERFSAEFPKEGPSILRIQQVVRGDSAAYFCASSAGTGPYEQYFGPGTRLTVT.